A selection of T cell receptor beta chains follows, all from one sample in a study of CD8+ T cells in alopecia areata. Sequencing used immunoSEQ multiplex PCR; TCRdb keeps in-frame clones, though not all of them. The sample has about 220,000 clones, 50% to 70% seen once. Here the sequenced sample was CD4+ T cells sorted from blood, taken at week 4, from a patient treated with tofacitinib. The receptors stem from a human donor with alopecia areata. Each CDR3 is given with its conserved first and last residue. The D gene is left open where the match is weak. Clone size is shown for a subset of rows, as once, few, many or a class of expanded clone.

j_call | cdr3_length | clone_size | d_call | v_call | cdr3_nt | cdr3_aa
TRBJ2-2 | 13 | - | - | TRBV30 | TGTGCCTGGAATAACAGGGGAGGCGGGGAGCTGTTTTTT | CAWNNRGGGELFF
TRBJ1-2 | 14 | - | - | TRBV30 | TGTGCCTGGAGCCCGGGGGGGGCCGACTATGGCTACACCTTC | CAWSPGGADYGYTF
TRBJ2-7 | 15 | - | - | TRBV7-7 | TGTGCCAGCAGCTTACGGCGGGGACCCTCCTACGAGCAGTACTTC | CASSLRRGPSYEQYF
TRBJ1-2 | 13 | - | TRBD1 | TRBV29-1 | TGCAGCGTTGAGACGGGACAGGGTAATGGCTACACCTTC | CSVETGQGNGYTF
TRBJ2-1 | 16 | - | TRBD2 | TRBV7-2 | TGTGCCAGCAGCCCCCGACTAGCGGGGGGGCGCGTTGAGCAGTTCTTC | CASSPRLAGGRVEQFF
TRBJ2-3 | 15 | few | - | TRBV30 | TGTGCCTGGAGTGTGGGGGGCCCTAGCACAGATACGCAGTATTTT | CAWSVGGPSTDTQYF
TRBJ1-4 | 12 | - | - | TRBV15 | TGTGCCACCAGCAGGGCGAATGAAAAACTGTTTTTT | CATSRANEKLFF
TRBJ2-7 | 15 | - | - | TRBV2 | TGTGCCAGCATTATCGAGACGGGACTCTCCTACGAGCAGTACTTC | CASIIETGLSYEQYF
TRBJ1-6 | 12 | - | - | TRBV30 | TGTGCCTGGAGTGTTAATAATTCACCCCTCCACTTT | CAWSVNNSPLHF
TRBJ2-1 | 12 | few | - | TRBV2 | TGTGCCAGCAGTGAAGTAGGGACGGACCAGTTCTTC | CASSEVGTDQFF
TRBJ1-2 | 13 | - | - | TRBV4-3 | TGCGCCAGCAGCCAAGACTTCGTTAATGGCTACACCTTC | CASSQDFVNGYTF
TRBJ1-2 | 13 | - | - | TRBV6-6 | TGTGCCAGCAGTTACGACAGTAACTATGGCTACACCTTC | CASSYDSNYGYTF
TRBJ1-1 | 15 | - | - | TRBV29-1 | TGCAGCGTTATGACCCAACTAATTCAGAACACTGAAGCTTTCTTT | CSVMTQLIQNTEAFF
TRBJ2-5 | 13 | - | - | TRBV30 | TGTGCCTGGGCTTCGGCCGGATCAGAGACCCAGTACTTC | CAWASAGSETQYF
TRBJ2-7 | 13 | - | - | TRBV18 | TGTGCCAGCTCACGGACGACAGAATACGAGCAGTACTTC | CASSRTTEYEQYF
TRBJ2-7 | 15 | - | - | TRBV5-1 | TGCGCCAGCAGCTTGACTTTCCGGGACAACTACGAGCAGTACTTC | CASSLTFRDNYEQYF
TRBJ2-3 | 14 | - | - | TRBV4-2 | TGTGCCAGCAGCCAAGATTTAGAAAATAGCGCGCAGTATTTT | CASSQDLENSAQYF
TRBJ1-2 | 16 | - | TRBD1 | TRBV30 | TGTGCCTGGAGTGTACTGCTTGGGACAGGGTCATCTGGCTACACCTTC | CAWSVLLGTGSSGYTF
TRBJ1-2 | 12 | - | TRBD1 | TRBV27 | TGTGCCAGCAAAGACAGGGCCCATGGCTACACCTTC | CASKDRAHGYTF
TRBJ1-6 | 15 | - | - | TRBV7-9 | TGTGCCAGCAGCTCCCAGGGACCGTCTGCTTCACCCCTCCACTTT | CASSSQGPSASPLHF
TRBJ2-6 | 15 | - | - | TRBV5-4 | TGTGCCAGCCGGGCTAGGGATCCCGGGGCCAACGTCCTGACTTTC | CASRARDPGANVLTF
TRBJ1-2 | 11 | - | - | TRBV25-1 | TGTGCCAGCAGTGGGGGATATGGCTACACCTTC | CASSGGYGYTF
TRBJ2-3 | 16 | few | TRBD1 | TRBV27 | TGTGCCAGCAGTCCAATACAGGGGTTATCCACAGATACGCAGTATTTT | CASSPIQGLSTDTQYF
TRBJ1-2 | 14 | - | - | TRBV30 | TGTGCCTGGATCCCCATATCGACTTCCACTGGCTACACCTTC | CAWIPISTSTGYTF
TRBJ1-6 | 14 | - | TRBD1 | TRBV2 | TGTGCCAGCAGACCGACAGGGGGAGATTCACCCCTCCACTTT | CASRPTGGDSPLHF
TRBJ1-6 | 14 | - | - | TRBV4-1 | TGCGCCAGCAGCCCACAGGGAAACAATTCACCCCTCCACTTT | CASSPQGNNSPLHF
TRBJ2-2 | 15 | - | - | TRBV2 | TGTGCCAGTACCGTCGGGACTTACAACACCGGGGAGCTGTTTTTT | CASTVGTYNTGELFF
TRBJ2-2 | 14 | - | - | TRBV5-1 | TGCGCCAGCAGCGCGCAGGGATCCCCCGGGGAGCTGTTTTTT | CASSAQGSPGELFF
TRBJ2-7 | 16 | - | TRBD1 | TRBV9 | TGTGCCAGCAGCCCTTACGGGGGACAGGACTCCTACGAGCAGTACTTC | CASSPYGGQDSYEQYF
TRBJ2-3 | 15 | - | - | TRBV5-1 | TGCGCCAGCAGCGCATTGGACGGCCGGACAGATACGCAGTATTTT | CASSALDGRTDTQYF
TRBJ2-2 | 14 | - | - | TRBV29-1 | TGCAGCGTTGTGCCCCGAACTAACACCGGGGAGCTGTTTTTT | CSVVPRTNTGELFF
TRBJ2-2 | 15 | few | TRBD2 | TRBV2 | TGTGCCAGCACCGGACTAGCGGGGAACACCGGGGAGCTGTTTTTT | CASTGLAGNTGELFF
TRBJ2-3 | 13 | few | TRBD2 | TRBV29-1 | TGCAGCGTTGTGGCGGGAGCCACAGATACGCAGTATTTT | CSVVAGATDTQYF
TRBJ2-7 | 14 | - | TRBD1 | TRBV29-1 | TGCAGCGTCCGAAGACAGGGGGGATCTGACGAGCAGTACTTC | CSVRRQGGSDEQYF
TRBJ1-4 | 15 | - | - | TRBV5-1 | TGCGCCAGCACCGCGGGTAGTACAACTAATGAAAAACTGTTTTTT | CASTAGSTTNEKLFF
TRBJ2-5 | 15 | - | TRBD1 | TRBV18 | TGTGCCAGCTCACCGGACAGGGTAGGATCGGAGACCCAGTACTTC | CASSPDRVGSETQYF
TRBJ1-2 | 16 | - | - | TRBV29-1 | TGCAGCATTACCAGTTTAGGGAGAACTAATGACTATGGCTACACCTTC | CSITSLGRTNDYGYTF
TRBJ1-5 | 13 | - | - | TRBV30 | TGTGCCTGGAGCGGGGACCCTTGGCAGCCCCAGCATTTT | CAWSGDPWQPQHF
TRBJ2-7 | 16 | few | TRBD1 | TRBV5-1 | TGCGCCAGCAGCTTTGGACAGGGAGGCCTCTCCTACGAGCAGTACTTC | CASSFGQGGLSYEQYF
TRBJ1-2 | 15 | - | TRBD1 | TRBV7-2 | TGTGCCAGCAGCCAAGGACAGGGGGCAAACTATGGCTACACCTTC | CASSQGQGANYGYTF
TRBJ2-7 | 13 | - | - | TRBV7-2 | TGTGCCAGCAGAGTCCCACAGGGCTACGAGCAGTACTTC | CASRVPQGYEQYF
TRBJ2-1 | 14 | - | - | TRBV9 | TGTGCCAGCAGCGTAGGGGGCCCCCTTAATGAGCAGTTCTTC | CASSVGGPLNEQFF
TRBJ2-7 | 15 | - | - | TRBV27 | TGTGCCAGCAGCCTAACAGGTCCCGTGTCCTACGAGCAGTACTTC | CASSLTGPVSYEQYF
TRBJ2-2 | 13 | - | - | TRBV5-1 | TGCGCCAGCAGCGCGCCGAGCACCGGGGAGCTGTTTTTT | CASSAPSTGELFF
TRBJ2-2 | 19 | few | TRBD1 | TRBV4-1 | TGCGCCAGCAGCCAAGCCTGGGCCCCCGGACAGGGGAAAACCGGGGAGCTGTTTTTT | CASSQAWAPGQGKTGELFF
TRBJ1-1 | 13 | few | TRBD1 | TRBV7-2 | TGTGCCAGCAGCCCGGGGCGGGACAGGGAAGCTTTCTTT | CASSPGRDREAFF
TRBJ2-7 | 14 | few | TRBD2 | TRBV2 | TGTGCCAGCAGCCGAGTAGCGGGGATCTACGAGCAGTACTTC | CASSRVAGIYEQYF
TRBJ2-4 | 9 | many | - | TRBV10-3 | TGTGCCATCGATGACAGAAGGAACTTC | CAIDDRRNF
TRBJ1-2 | 16 | - | - | TRBV29-1 | TGCAGCGCCGGACGGGGGGAAGGGGCCACCTTATATGGCTACACCTTC | CSAGRGEGATLYGYTF
TRBJ2-3 | 20 | - | TRBD2 | TRBV5-1 | TGCGCCAGCAGCTTGGCGGGACTAGCGGGGGGCCCAACCAACACAGATACGCAGTATTTT | CASSLAGLAGGPTNTDTQYF
TRBJ2-3 | 13 | - | - | TRBV29-1 | TGCAGCGCGGGACATCTAGCGCCAGATACGCAGTATTTT | CSAGHLAPDTQYF
TRBJ1-6 | 13 | - | - | TRBV6-1 | TGTGCCAGCACGACGACTAACCATTCACCCCTCCACTTT | CASTTTNHSPLHF
TRBJ1-2 | 14 | - | - | TRBV29-1 | TGCAGCGTTGCCCTTTTAGGAGGGGACTATGGCTACACCTTC | CSVALLGGDYGYTF
TRBJ1-2 | 12 | - | TRBD1 | TRBV2 | TGTGCCAGGGGGACAGCTAACTATGGCTACACCTTC | CARGTANYGYTF
TRBJ2-7 | 13 | once | - | TRBV29-1 | TGCAGCGTTGCGGGCAAGAGATCCTACGAGCAGTACTTC | CSVAGKRSYEQYF
TRBJ1-1 | 12 | - | - | TRBV29-1 | TGCAGCGGCTACAGCGGGAACACTGAAGCTTTCTTT | CSGYSGNTEAFF
TRBJ1-5 | 14 | - | - | TRBV15 | TGTGCCACCAGCAGAGGGGGGAAACACCAGCCCCAGCATTTT | CATSRGGKHQPQHF
TRBJ1-1 | 16 | - | - | TRBV4-1 | TGCGCCAGCAGCCAAGGAGCTTGGGACGAAGGGGTAGGAGCTTTCTTT | CASSQGAWDEGVGAFF